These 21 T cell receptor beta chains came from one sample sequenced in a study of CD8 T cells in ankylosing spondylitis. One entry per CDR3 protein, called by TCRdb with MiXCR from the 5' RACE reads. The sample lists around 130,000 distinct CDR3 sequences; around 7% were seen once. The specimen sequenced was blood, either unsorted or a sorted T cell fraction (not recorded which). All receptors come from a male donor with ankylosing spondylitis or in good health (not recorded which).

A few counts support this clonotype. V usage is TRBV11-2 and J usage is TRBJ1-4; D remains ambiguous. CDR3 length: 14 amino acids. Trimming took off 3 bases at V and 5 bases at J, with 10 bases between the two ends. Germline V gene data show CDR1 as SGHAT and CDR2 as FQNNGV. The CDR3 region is CASSFGGPNEKLFF. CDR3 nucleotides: TGTGCCAGCAGCTTCGGTGGACCGAATGAAAAACTGTTTTTT.

The CDR3 region has the DNA TGTGCCAGCAGCCAAGCTTTAGCGGGAGACACCGGGGAGCTGTTTTTT. Encoded protein: CASSQALAGDTGELFF. The J gene is TRBJ2-2, the V gene TRBV14, with 9 bases aligning to TRBD2. The V gene's germline CDR1 is SGHDN and CDR2 FVKESK. The CDR3 extends over 16 amino acids. V was clipped by 1 base and J by 3 bases; unmatched bases: 3.

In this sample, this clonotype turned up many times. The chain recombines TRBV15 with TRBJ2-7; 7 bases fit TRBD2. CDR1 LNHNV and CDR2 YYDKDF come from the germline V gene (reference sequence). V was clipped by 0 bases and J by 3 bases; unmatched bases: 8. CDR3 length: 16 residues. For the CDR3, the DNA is TGTGCCACCAGCAGAGATCATTATCCGGGGGGCTACGAGCAGTACTTC. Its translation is CATSRDHYPGGYEQYF.

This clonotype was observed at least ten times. CDR3 sequence reads: CASSLKAGGSYEQYF. CDR3 sequence (DNA): TGTGCCAGCAGCTTAAAGGCAGGGGGATCCTACGAGCAGTACTTC. V is TRBV7-2 and J is TRBJ2-7, with 7 bases lining up with TRBD1. Looked up from germline, CDR1 is SGHTA and CDR2 is FQGNSA. Germline trimming cut 2 bases from V and 1 base from J; bases unmatched to any gene: 5. CDR3 length: 15 amino acids.

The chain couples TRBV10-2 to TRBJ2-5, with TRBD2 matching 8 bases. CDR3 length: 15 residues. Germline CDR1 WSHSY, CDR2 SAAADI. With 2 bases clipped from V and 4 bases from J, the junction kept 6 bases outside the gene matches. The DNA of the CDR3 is TGCGCCAGCAGTGAGCAGCGGGAGACGCTAGAGACCCAGTACTTC. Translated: CASSEQRETLETQYF.

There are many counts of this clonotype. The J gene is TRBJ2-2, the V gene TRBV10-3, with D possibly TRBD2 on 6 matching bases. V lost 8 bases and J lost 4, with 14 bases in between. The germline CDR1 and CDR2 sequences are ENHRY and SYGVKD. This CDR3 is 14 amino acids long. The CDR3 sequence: CAILGTASTGELFF. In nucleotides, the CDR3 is TGTGCCATCCTCGGGACTGCGAGCACCGGGGAGCTGTTTTTT.

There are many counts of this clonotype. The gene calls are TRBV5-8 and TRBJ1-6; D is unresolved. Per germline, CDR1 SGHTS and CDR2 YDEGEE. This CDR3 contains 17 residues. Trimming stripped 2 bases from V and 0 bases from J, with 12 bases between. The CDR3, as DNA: TGTGCCAGCAGCTTAGTTCCGGGAGGCTCCTATAATTCACCCCTCCACTTT. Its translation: CASSLVPGGSYNSPLHF. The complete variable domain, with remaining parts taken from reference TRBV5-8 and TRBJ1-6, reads EAGVTQSPTHLIKTRGQQATLRCSPISGHTSVYWYQQALGLGLQFLLWYDEGEERNRGNFPPRFSGRQFPNYSSELNVNALELEDSALYLCASSLVPGGSYNSPLHFGNGTRLTVT.

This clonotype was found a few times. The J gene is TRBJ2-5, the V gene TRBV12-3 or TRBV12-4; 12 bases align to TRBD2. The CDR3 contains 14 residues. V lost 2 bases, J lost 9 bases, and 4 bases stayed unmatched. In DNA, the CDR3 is TGTGCCAGCAGTTTATCTAGCGGGGGGGCCCCCCAGTACTTC. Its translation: CASSLSSGGAPQYF.

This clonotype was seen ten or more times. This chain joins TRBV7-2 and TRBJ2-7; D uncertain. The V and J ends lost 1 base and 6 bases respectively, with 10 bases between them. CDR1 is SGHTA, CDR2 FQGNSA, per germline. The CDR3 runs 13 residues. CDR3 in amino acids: CASSLDWDGEQYF. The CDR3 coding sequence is TGTGCCAGCAGCTTAGATTGGGATGGCGAGCAGTACTTC.

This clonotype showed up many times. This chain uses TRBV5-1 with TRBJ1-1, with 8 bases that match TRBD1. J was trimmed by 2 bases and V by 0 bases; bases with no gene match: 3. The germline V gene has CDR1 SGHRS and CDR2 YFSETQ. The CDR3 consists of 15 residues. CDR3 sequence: CASSLDGQGNTEAFF. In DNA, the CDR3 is TGCGCCAGCAGCTTGGACGGACAGGGAAACACTGAAGCTTTCTTT.

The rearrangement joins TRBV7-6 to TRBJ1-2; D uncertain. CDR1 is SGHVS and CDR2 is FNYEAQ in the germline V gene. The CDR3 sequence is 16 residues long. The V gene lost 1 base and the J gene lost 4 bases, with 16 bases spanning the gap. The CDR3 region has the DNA TGTGCCAGCAGCTTAGTATCGCAGCCAAATATCTATGGCTACACCTTC. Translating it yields CASSLVSQPNIYGYTF.

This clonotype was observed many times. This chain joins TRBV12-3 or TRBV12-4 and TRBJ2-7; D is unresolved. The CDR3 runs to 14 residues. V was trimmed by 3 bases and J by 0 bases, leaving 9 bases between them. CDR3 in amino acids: CASSFLRSSYEQYF. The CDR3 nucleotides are TGTGCCAGCAGTTTTCTTCGAAGCTCCTACGAGCAGTACTTC.

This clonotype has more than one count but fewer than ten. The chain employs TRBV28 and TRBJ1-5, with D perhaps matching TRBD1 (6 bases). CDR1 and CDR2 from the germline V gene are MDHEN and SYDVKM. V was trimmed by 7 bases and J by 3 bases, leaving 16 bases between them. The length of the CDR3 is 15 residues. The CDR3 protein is CASKEQGKDNQPQHF. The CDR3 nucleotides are TGTGCCAGCAAGGAACAGGGAAAGGACAATCAGCCCCAGCATTTT.

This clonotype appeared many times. CDR3 nucleotides: TGTGCCATCAGTCCTGGGACTGGGGGCAGCGCCGGGGAGCTGTTTTTT. Translation gives CAISPGTGGSAGELFF. The chain has TRBV10-3 and TRBJ2-2, with D perhaps being TRBD1 or TRBD2 (6 bases each). Germline CDR1 and CDR2: ENHRY and SYGVKD. The CDR3 has 16 amino acids. V gave up 5 bases and J gave up 6 bases, with 19 bases separating them.

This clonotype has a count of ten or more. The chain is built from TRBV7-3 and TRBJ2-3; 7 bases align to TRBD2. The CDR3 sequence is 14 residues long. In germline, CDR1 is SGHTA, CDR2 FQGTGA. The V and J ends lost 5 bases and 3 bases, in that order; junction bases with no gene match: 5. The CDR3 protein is CASSQLARTDTQYF. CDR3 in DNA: TGTGCCAGCAGCCAACTAGCGAGAACAGATACGCAGTATTTT.

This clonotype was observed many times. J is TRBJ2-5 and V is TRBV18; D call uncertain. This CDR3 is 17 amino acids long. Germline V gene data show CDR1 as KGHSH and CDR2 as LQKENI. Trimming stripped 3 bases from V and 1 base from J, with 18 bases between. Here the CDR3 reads CASSPQNGPWAQETQYF. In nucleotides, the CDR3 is TGTGCCAGCTCACCCCAAAACGGACCGTGGGCCCAAGAGACCCAGTACTTC.

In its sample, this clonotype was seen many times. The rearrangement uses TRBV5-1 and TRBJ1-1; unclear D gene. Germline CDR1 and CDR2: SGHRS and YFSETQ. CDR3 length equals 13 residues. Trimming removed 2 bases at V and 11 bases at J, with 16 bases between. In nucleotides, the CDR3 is TGCGCCAGCAGCTTTACAGTTAATCCTCCGGCTTTCTTT. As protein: CASSFTVNPPAFF. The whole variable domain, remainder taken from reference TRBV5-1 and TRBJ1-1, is KAGVTQTPRYLIKTRGQQVTLSCSPISGHRSVSWYQQTPGQGLQFLFEYFSETQRNKGNFPGRFSGRQFSNSRSEMNVSTLELGDSALYLCASSFTVNPPAFFGQGTRLTVV.

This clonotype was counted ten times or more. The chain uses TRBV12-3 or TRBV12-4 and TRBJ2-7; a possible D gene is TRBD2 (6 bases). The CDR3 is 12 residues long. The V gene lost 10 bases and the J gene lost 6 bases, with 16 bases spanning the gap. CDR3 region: CATTGVVGEQYF. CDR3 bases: TGTGCCACCACGGGGGTAGTCGGCGAGCAGTACTTC.

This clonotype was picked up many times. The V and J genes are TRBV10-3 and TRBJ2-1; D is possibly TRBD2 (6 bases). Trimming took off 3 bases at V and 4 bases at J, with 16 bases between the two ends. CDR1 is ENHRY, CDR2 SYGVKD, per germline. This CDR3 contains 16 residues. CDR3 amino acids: CAISERTNVQYNEQFF. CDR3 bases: TGTGCCATCAGTGAAAGGACTAATGTGCAATACAATGAGCAGTTCTTC.

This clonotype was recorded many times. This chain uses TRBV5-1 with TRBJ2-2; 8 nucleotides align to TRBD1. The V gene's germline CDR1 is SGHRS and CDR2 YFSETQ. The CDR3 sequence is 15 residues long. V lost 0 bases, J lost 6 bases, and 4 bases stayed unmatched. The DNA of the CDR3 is TGCGCCAGCAGCTTGGGGACAGGGATCTCCGGGGAGCTGTTTTTT. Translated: CASSLGTGISGELFF.

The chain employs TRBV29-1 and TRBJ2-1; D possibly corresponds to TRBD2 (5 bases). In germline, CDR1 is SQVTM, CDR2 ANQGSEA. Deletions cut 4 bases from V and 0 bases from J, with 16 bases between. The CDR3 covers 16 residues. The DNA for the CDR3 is TGCAGCGTTGGACTACGGGCGGAGAGCTCCTACAATGAGCAGTTCTTC. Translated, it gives CSVGLRAESSYNEQFF.